This T cell receptor beta chain was documented in a study of identical twins. Study-wide points: The models gave estimates that fell short of the out-of-frame TCR alpha sharing seen in monozygotic twins. The study reached conclusions through statistical analysis that was cross-sectional, not following the same donors.

Worth noting for this clonotype: Its antigen is unknown.

TCRdb re-derived calls from the 5' RACE reads in MiXCR, one entry per CDR3 protein. The sample has 500,000 or so distinct CDR3 sequences; approximately 22% are singletons. The CDR3 sequence is 15 residues long. V dropped 5 bases and J dropped 2; count of bases not matched to a gene: 8. The same sample was also used in a study of T cells expressing NK-cell markers. That report adds: Investigators obtained TCR beta repertoires from sorted CD3+CD56+NKG2C+, CD3+CD56+NKG2C- and CD3+CD56-NKG2C+ T cells. Nothing established the HCMV specificity of expanded NKG2C+ T cell clones.

This sequence was found in a young woman in good health. V is TRBV12-3 or TRBV12-4 and J is TRBJ2-7, with 8 bases fitting TRBD1. Sequenced sample: CD4+ T cells sorted from blood. CDR3: CASSIQRDRTYEQYF. As DNA, the CDR3 is TGTGCCAGCAGTATCCAACGGGACAGGACCTACGAGCAGTACTTC.